This entry lists 3 T cell receptor beta chains sequenced from one sample in a study of human T cells and chemical hapten exposure. Time point noted: patch test 1, 2 weeks after DPC sensitization. As for treatment: therapeutic diphenylcyclopropenone sensitization with weekly scalp DPC. Each CDR3 protein gets one entry after TCRdb re-called the RACE reads with MiXCR. Here the sample spans around 100,000 distinct CDR3 sequences, approximately 11% being singletons. The sequences come from whole blood, collected in connection with sensitization to the hapten diphenylcyclopropenone (DPC). The source is a woman aged 40-49 years with alopecia areata. Some clones in this sample may be carry-over from other donors' samples.

The V gene is TRBV7-2, the J gene TRBJ1-2; tentative D call: TRBD1 (6 bases). Germline V lookup: CDR1 SGHTA, CDR2 FQGNSA. The CDR3 has 14 residues. V dropped 5 bases and J dropped 1 base, with 11 bases sitting between them. The CDR3 sequence: CASSQDSLNYGYTF. CDR3 bases: TGTGCCAGCAGCCAGGACAGTCTTAACTATGGCTACACCTTC.

This clonotype was observed at least ten times. The chain is built from TRBV18 and TRBJ1-2; TRBD1 matches 8 bases. Germline V lookup: CDR1 KGHSH, CDR2 LQKENI. With V trimmed by 4 bases and J by 8 bases, 9 bases remained unmatched. The CDR3 is 14 residues long. This CDR3 reads CASSLDRGEGGYTF. Written as DNA, the CDR3 is TGTGCCAGCTCACTTGACAGGGGAGAGGGCGGCTACACCTTC.

This clonotype was observed a handful of times. A junction end diverges from the germline sequence, so it may reflect a read error. V and J are TRBV12-3 or TRBV12-4 and TRBJ2-1, with 9 bases fitting TRBD1. This CDR3 comprises 16 residues. The CDR3 nucleotides read TGTGTCAGCAGTTTAAGGACAGGGGTCTCCTACAATGAGCAGTTCTTC. This translates into CVSSLRTGVSYNEQFF.